This T cell receptor beta chain is from a study of PD-1 blockade in classical Hodgkin lymphoma. The CDR3 is made up of 15 amino acids. V lost 2 bases, J lost 4 bases, and 14 bases lay in between. The germline V gene has CDR1 SGHTA and CDR2 FQGTGA. Documented time point: cycle 4 day 1 (C4D1), after 5 to 7 weeks of nivolumab. Each patient experienced a relapse that followed autologous stem cell transplantation, and brentuximab vedotin exposure varied. Researchers report purifying CD4+ T cells from thawed PBMCs by magnetic negative selection. For this clone: Its target is unknown.

Study results and limitations: CD4+ TCR diversity climbed significantly by C4D1, unlike CD8+ TCR diversity.

Repertoires were generated with immunoSEQ multiplex PCR, while TCRdb's copy carries only in-frame clones and drops some. The table includes 20,000 to 25,000 clones, 75% to 90% detected once. The TCR sequence derives from a human donor with classical Hodgkin lymphoma. The chain joins TRBV7-3 to TRBJ1-2; a possible D gene is TRBD1 (6 bases). Sequences were derived from CD4+ T cells from blood, sampled before the fourth cycle of nivolumab. The CDR3 spells CASSLAHGQIYGYTF. CDR3 sequence (DNA): TGTGCCAGCAGCTTAGCCCATGGACAGATCTATGGCTACACCTTC. Full variable domain (missing parts from reference TRBV7-3 and TRBJ1-2): GAGVSQTPSNKVTEKGKYVELRCDPISGHTALYWYRQSLGQGPEFLIYFQGTGAADDSGLPNDRFFAVRPEGSVSTLKIQRTERGDSAVYLCASSLAHGQIYGYTFGSGTRLTVV.